This record covers a single TCR beta chain. As yet, its antigen is unknown. This CDR3 has 13 residues. In germline, CDR1 is GTSNPN, CDR2 SVGIG (reference sequence). Trimming took 2 bases from V and 8 from J, leaving 13 bases between them. Researchers isolated at least 7 million PBMCs per sample. The data belong to a study of blood T cells in healthy people across ages. Study in general: For every two T cells, template switching captured about one barcoded beta molecule.

Whole-study findings and limits: Leaving the PBMCs unsorted stopped any conclusive comparison of naive versus antigen-experienced cells.

Combining a sample-barcoded 5' primer with a J-beta primer mix, a second PCR ran for about 7 to 11 cycles. MiXCR, applied by TCRdb to the 5' RACE reads, yields one record per CDR3 protein. In the table there are 700,000 to 950,000 distinct CDR3 sequences, over 45% of which are singletons. The sequenced sample consisted of blood. The chain recombines TRBV30 with TRBJ2-1, with D hard to call. This receptor was obtained from a man between 25 and 39 years old in good health. The CDR3 loop reads CAWSTPGFDEQFF. The CDR3 coding sequence is TGTGCCTGGAGTACACCCGGATTCGATGAGCAGTTCTTC.